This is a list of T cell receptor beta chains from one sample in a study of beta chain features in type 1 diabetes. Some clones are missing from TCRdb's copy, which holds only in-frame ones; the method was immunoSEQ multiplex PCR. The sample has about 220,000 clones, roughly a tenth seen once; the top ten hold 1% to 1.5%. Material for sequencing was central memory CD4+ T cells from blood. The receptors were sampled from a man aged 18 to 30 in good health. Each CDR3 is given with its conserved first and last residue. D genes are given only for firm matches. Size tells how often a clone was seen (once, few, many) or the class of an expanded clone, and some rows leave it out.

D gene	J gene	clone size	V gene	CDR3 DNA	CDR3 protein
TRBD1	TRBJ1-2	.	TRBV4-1	TGCGCCAGCAGCCAAGATCCACAGGGGGCTAATAACTATGGCTACACCTTC	CASSQDPQGANNYGYTF
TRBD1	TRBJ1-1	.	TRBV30	TGTGCCTGGGGACAGGGGGCGGCTGAAGCTTTCTTT	CAWGQGAAEAFF
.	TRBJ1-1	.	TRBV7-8	TGTGCCAGCAGACCAACGCAGGGCATGAACACTGAAGCTTTCTTT	CASRPTQGMNTEAFF
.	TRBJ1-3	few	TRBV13	TGTGCCACCCTCCGGTCGGACTCTGGAAACACCATATATTTT	CATLRSDSGNTIYF
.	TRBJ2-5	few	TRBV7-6	TGTGCCAGCAGCTTATACGGGGAGAAGGAGACCCAGTACTTC	CASSLYGEKETQYF
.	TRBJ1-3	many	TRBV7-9	TGTGCCAGCAGCTTCTCCGCTGGAAACACCATATATTTT	CASSFSAGNTIYF
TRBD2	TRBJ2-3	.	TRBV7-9	TGTGCCAGCAGCTGGGTCGGCGCGGGAGTAAGAGATACGCAGTATTTT	CASSWVGAGVRDTQYF
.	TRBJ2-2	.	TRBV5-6	TGTGCCAGCAGCTGGACTATTTACACCGGGGAGCTGTTTTTT	CASSWTIYTGELFF
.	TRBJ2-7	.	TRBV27	TGTGCCAGCAGTAGTCCCCGGGGACAAGGCTCCTACGAGCAGTACTTC	CASSSPRGQGSYEQYF
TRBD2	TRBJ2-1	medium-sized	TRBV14	TGTGCCAGCACCCAGCTAGCGGAAAGCTCCTACAATGAGCAGTTCTTC	CASTQLAESSYNEQFF
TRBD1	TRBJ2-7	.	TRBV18	TGTGCCAGCTCACCTACAGGGGGCTATTACGAGCAGTACTTC	CASSPTGGYYEQYF
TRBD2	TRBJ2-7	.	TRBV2	TGTGCCAGCAGTGAACCAGGACTAGCGGGTTTTGACGAGCAGTACTTC	CASSEPGLAGFDEQYF
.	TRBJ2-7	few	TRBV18	TGTGCCAGCTCACCTGGGCTGGACACCTACGAGCAGTACTTC	CASSPGLDTYEQYF
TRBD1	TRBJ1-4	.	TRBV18	TGTGCCAGCTCACCACGGACAGGAGGCGAAAAACTGTTTTTT	CASSPRTGGEKLFF
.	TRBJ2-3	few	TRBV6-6	TGTGCCAGCAGTTATAGCTCAGATACGCAGTATTTT	CASSYSSDTQYF
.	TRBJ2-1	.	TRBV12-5	TGTGCTAGTGGTTTATCCCTCTCGGGTGAGCAGTTCTTC	CASGLSLSGEQFF
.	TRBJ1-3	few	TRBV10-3	TGTGCCATCACCGGGGGCTACGGAAACACCATATATTTT	CAITGGYGNTIYF
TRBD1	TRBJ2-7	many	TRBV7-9	TGTGCCAGCAGCCCGACAGGGCCCCCCTCCTACGAGCAGTACTTC	CASSPTGPPSYEQYF
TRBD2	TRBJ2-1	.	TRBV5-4	TGTGCCAGCCGGCTAGCGGGAGCAGACAATGAGCAGTTCTTC	CASRLAGADNEQFF
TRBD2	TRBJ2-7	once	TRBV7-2	TGTGCCAGCAGGGCGGAAAGCGGGACTACCTACGAGCAGTACTTC	CASRAESGTTYEQYF
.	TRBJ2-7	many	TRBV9	TGTGCCAGCAGCGTAGAGCCGGCGGGACCCTACGAGCAGTACTTC	CASSVEPAGPYEQYF
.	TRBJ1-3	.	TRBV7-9	TGTGCCAGCAGGACAGATGGAAACACCATATATTTT	CASRTDGNTIYF
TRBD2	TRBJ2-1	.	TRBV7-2	TGTGCCAGCAGCCTCTTAGCGGGAAGGAACAATGAGCAGTTCTTC	CASSLLAGRNNEQFF
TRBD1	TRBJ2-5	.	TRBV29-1	TGCAGCGTTGGGTGGGACAGGGGGCGAGAGACCCAGTACTTC	CSVGWDRGRETQYF
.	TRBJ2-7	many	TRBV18	TGTGCCAGCTCACCACGTACTGGCCAGAACGAGCAGTACTTC	CASSPRTGQNEQYF
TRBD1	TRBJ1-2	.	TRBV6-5	TGTGCCAGCAGTTTCGCCTGGGACAGGGATAACTATGGCTACACCTTC	CASSFAWDRDNYGYTF
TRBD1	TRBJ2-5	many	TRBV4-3	TGCGCCAGCAGCCATACCTCCGGACAGGGGTTGGGGACCCAGTACTTC	CASSHTSGQGLGTQYF
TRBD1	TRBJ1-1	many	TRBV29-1	TGCAGCGTTGAAGATCTTGAGACAGGGAGCACTGAAGCTTTCTTT	CSVEDLETGSTEAFF
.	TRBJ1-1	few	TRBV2	TGTGCCAGCAGTGAATTCCAGCTAACTGAAGCTTTCTTT	CASSEFQLTEAFF
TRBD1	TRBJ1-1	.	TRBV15	TGTGCCACCAGCAGCCCCGGGACAGGGAACACTGAAGCTTTCTTT	CATSSPGTGNTEAFF
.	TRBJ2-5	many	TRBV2	TGTGCCAGCAGTGAAGGAATGCAAGAGACCCAGTACTTC	CASSEGMQETQYF
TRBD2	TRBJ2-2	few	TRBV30	TGTGCCTGGAGTGTAGGGACTAGCGGACCCGGGGAGCTGTTTTTT	CAWSVGTSGPGELFF
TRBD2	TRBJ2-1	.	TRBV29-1	TGCGGAGTGGGGACTAGCGGGGGAAACAATGAGCAGTTCTTC	CGVGTSGGNNEQFF
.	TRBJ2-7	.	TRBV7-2	TGTGCCAGCAGCTTAAGTCCAGGCGAGTATTACGAGCAGTACTTC	CASSLSPGEYYEQYF
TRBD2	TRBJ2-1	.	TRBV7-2	TGTGCCAGCAGCCAAGGGACTAGCGTATACAATGAGCAGTTCTTC	CASSQGTSVYNEQFF